The rows below give T cell receptor beta chains drawn from one sample of a study of T cells expressing NK-cell markers. TCRdb reprocessed the 5' RACE reads and stores each CDR3 protein as one record, lacking DNA. The data include hundreds of thousands of distinct CDR3 sequences; the top ten clones carry 4% to 5%. The sequenced sample consisted of blood T cells: a sorted CD56 or NKG2C T cell subset, CD4+ or CD8+ T cells, or bulk PBMC T cells (not recorded which). These receptors all stem from a woman aged 18 to 75 in good health. Both conserved end residues are part of each CDR3. Each record gives: V gene, J gene, CDR3 protein.

V: TRBV12-3/TRBV12-4; J: TRBJ2-4; CDR3: CASSSSGSRGFVKNIQYF
V: TRBV4-3; J: TRBJ1-3; CDR3: CASSQLTANTIYF
V: TRBV20-1; J: TRBJ2-2; CDR3: CSASKGANTGELFF
V: TRBV20-1; J: TRBJ1-4; CDR3: CSARAPNEKLFF
V: TRBV7-2; J: TRBJ1-6; CDR3: CASRPGGTYNSPLHF
V: TRBV12-3/TRBV12-4; J: TRBJ2-1; CDR3: CASSPRGQGYNEQFF
V: TRBV5-1; J: TRBJ1-1; CDR3: CASSLVGEAFF
V: TRBV5-6; J: TRBJ2-5; CDR3: CASSFGGMETQYF
V: TRBV5-5; J: TRBJ2-5; CDR3: CASSSGTGKTQYF
V: TRBV7-3; J: TRBJ1-6; CDR3: CASSPGQPNSPLHF
V: TRBV14; J: TRBJ1-2; CDR3: CASSHGGVNGYGYTF
V: TRBV4-2; J: TRBJ1-6; CDR3: CASSQRNSPLHF
V: TRBV28; J: TRBJ2-1; CDR3: CASSSAGASSDNEQFF
V: TRBV12-3/TRBV12-4; J: TRBJ2-7; CDR3: CASLQGLDYEQYF
V: TRBV11-2; J: TRBJ2-3; CDR3: CASSLDRGPDTQYF
V: TRBV7-6; J: TRBJ2-5; CDR3: CASSVRPPETQYF
V: TRBV12-3/TRBV12-4; J: TRBJ1-5; CDR3: CASSVTRTAKNQPQHF
V: TRBV5-1; J: TRBJ2-7; CDR3: CASSLTGGASYEQYF
V: TRBV12-3/TRBV12-4; J: TRBJ2-7; CDR3: CASSFYRDRGSYEQYF
V: TRBV7-2; J: TRBJ1-6; CDR3: CASSFTGGGKNSPLHF
V: TRBV5-1; J: TRBJ2-3; CDR3: CASSLRTSGHGADTQYF
V: TRBV11-3; J: TRBJ2-1; CDR3: CASSLSTGDSDEQFF
V: TRBV12-3/TRBV12-4; J: TRBJ1-3; CDR3: CASTSVGRTGNTIYF
V: TRBV28; J: TRBJ2-1; CDR3: CASSPLGTGKRDEQFF
V: TRBV7-9; J: TRBJ2-5; CDR3: CASSLRAGPGETQYF
V: TRBV7-2; J: TRBJ2-5; CDR3: CASSFRGGGTETQYF
V: TRBV18; J: TRBJ1-5; CDR3: CASSQGQTNQPQHF
V: TRBV10-3; J: TRBJ1-1; CDR3: CAISDAGAMNTEAFF
V: TRBV10-1; J: TRBJ2-1; CDR3: CASSDQRGKSYNEQFF
V: TRBV29-1; J: TRBJ2-3; CDR3: CSVSFGGNTDTQYF
V: TRBV7-2; J: TRBJ2-2; CDR3: CASSITGGGFGELFF
V: TRBV4-3; J: TRBJ2-2; CDR3: CASSQLSGRDAGELFF
V: TRBV5-1; J: TRBJ2-1; CDR3: CASSSDRADEQFF
V: TRBV29-1; J: TRBJ2-1; CDR3: CSVLFASGSYEQFF
V: TRBV18; J: TRBJ1-1; CDR3: CASSPSLGTMNTEAFF
V: TRBV20-1; J: TRBJ2-5; CDR3: CSARHRQETQYF
V: TRBV7-2; J: TRBJ1-1; CDR3: CASSLGRPMNTEAFF
V: TRBV6-5; J: TRBJ1-1; CDR3: CASSYAKQGVTEAFF
V: TRBV14; J: TRBJ1-5; CDR3: CASSPGTAINQPQHF
V: TRBV20-1; J: TRBJ2-3; CDR3: CSANSGRDTQYF
V: TRBV6-1; J: TRBJ2-1; CDR3: CASSRGGFRIEQFF
V: TRBV20-1; J: TRBJ2-1; CDR3: CSARGQGIYNEQFF
V: TRBV27; J: TRBJ2-2; CDR3: CASRRPRGADHTGELFF
V: TRBV20-1; J: TRBJ2-3; CDR3: CSARGQRITDTQYF
V: TRBV7-2; J: TRBJ2-2; CDR3: CASSLAGTTGELFF
V: TRBV11-2; J: TRBJ2-6; CDR3: CASSLAGISGANVLTF
V: TRBV28; J: TRBJ1-1; CDR3: CASSPGVKGARSFF
V: TRBV5-5; J: TRBJ2-7; CDR3: CASRSQYEQYF
V: TRBV20-1; J: TRBJ2-1; CDR3: CSARAGGLNEQFF
V: TRBV11-2; J: TRBJ2-5; CDR3: CASSLGLAGGIETQYF
V: TRBV10-3; J: TRBJ1-5; CDR3: CAISEGGTGGGQPQHF
V: TRBV5-1; J: TRBJ2-5; CDR3: CASYRDREETQYF
V: TRBV12-5; J: TRBJ2-3; CDR3: CASGSDRADTQYF